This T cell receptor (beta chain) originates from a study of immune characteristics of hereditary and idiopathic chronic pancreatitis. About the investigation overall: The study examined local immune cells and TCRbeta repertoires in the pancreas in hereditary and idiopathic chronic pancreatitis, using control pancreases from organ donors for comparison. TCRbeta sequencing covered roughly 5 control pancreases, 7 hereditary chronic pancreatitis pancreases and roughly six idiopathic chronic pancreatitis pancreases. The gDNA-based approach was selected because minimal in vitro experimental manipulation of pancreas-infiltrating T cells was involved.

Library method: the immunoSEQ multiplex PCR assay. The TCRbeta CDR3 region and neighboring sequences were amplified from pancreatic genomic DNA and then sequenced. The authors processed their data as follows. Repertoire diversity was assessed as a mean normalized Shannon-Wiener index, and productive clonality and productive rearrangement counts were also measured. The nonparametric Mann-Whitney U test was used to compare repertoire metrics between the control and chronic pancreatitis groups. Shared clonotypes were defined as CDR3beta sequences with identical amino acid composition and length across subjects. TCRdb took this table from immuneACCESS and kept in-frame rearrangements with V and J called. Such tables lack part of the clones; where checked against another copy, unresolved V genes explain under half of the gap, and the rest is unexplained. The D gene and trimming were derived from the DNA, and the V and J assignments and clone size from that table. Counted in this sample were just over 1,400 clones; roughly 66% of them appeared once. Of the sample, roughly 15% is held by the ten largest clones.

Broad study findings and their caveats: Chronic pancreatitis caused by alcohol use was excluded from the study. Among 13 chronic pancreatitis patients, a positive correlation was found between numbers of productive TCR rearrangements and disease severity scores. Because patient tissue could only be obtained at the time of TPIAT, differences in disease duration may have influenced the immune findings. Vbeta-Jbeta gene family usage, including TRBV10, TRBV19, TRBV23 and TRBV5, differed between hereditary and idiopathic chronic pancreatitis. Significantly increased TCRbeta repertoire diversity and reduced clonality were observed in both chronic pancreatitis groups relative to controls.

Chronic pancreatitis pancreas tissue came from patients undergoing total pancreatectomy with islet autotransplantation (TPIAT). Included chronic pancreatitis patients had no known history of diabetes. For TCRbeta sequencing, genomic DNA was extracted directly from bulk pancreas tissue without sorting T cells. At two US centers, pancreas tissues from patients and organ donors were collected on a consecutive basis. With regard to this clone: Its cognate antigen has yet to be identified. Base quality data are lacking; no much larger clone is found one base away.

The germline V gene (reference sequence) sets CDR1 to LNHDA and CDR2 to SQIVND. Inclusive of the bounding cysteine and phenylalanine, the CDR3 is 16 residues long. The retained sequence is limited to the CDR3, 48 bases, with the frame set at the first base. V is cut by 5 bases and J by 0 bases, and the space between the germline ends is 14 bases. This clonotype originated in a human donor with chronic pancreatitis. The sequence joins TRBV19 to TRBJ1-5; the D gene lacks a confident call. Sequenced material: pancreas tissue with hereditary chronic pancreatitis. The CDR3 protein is CASSQSGGPSNQPQHF. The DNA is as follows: TGTGCCAGTAGTCAGTCGGGCGGGCCTAGCAATCAGCCCCAGCATTTT.